The entry below gives a single T cell receptor (beta chain) sequence along with its context. As yet, its antigen is unknown. Time point indicated: pre-sensitization, week 0. The sample's treatment: therapeutic diphenylcyclopropenone sensitization with weekly scalp DPC. These data belong to a study of human T cells and chemical hapten exposure. Broader study findings: Each of the donors had alopecia, so their immune responses may not resemble those of healthy people.

As processed by the authors: TCRs per sample had a median of around 100,000 and ranged from about 20,000 to 700,000. TCRdb called the RACE reads again in MiXCR, with one record for every CDR3 protein. The authors' filters were not applied to this entry. This sample carries 150,000 to 200,000 distinct CDR3 sequences, more than 25% of them seen once, and the ten largest clones take less than 3.5%. The source of this sequence is a woman aged 25 to 39 with alopecia areata. Some clones in this sample may be carry-over from other donors' samples. The material was whole blood, obtained in connection with sensitization to the hapten diphenylcyclopropenone (DPC).

CDR3 protein: CASGISYEQYF. The CDR3 DNA is TGTGCCAGCGGGATCAGTTACGAGCAGTACTTC. V gene TRBV2 combines with J gene TRBJ2-7, with D unclear. CDR3 length: 11 amino acids. From germline, CDR1 is SNHLY and CDR2 FYNNEI. V was shortened by 8 bases and J by 4 bases, with 9 bases between the two germline ends.